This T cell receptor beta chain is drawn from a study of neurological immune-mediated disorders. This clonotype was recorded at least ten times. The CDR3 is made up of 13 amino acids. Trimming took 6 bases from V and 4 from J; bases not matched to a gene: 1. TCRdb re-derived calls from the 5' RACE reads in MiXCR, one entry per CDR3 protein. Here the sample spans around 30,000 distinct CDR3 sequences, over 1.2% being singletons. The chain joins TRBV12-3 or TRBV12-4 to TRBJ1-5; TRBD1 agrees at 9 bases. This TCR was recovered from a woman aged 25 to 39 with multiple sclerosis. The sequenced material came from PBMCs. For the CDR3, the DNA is TGTGCCAGCAGAGGGACAGGGAATCAGCCCCAGCATTTT. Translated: CASRGTGNQPQHF.